The present entry profiles one TCR beta chain with its context. The data were taken from a study of blood T cell repertoires in COVID-19. On the study more broadly: The origin of the acute and convalescent COVID-19 samples was the United States, Italy and Spain. PBMCs, B-cell-depleted T cells, or T cells provided the cDNA or gDNA that made up the material.

The CDR3 spans 16 residues. V was trimmed by 1 base and J by 2 bases, leaving 13 bases between them. In germline, CDR1 is LGHNA, CDR2 YNFKEQ. Authors' analysis steps: Reference gene primer amplification gave nucleated cell count estimates. The table came from immunoSEQ multiplex PCR; TCRdb's copy has only in-frame clones and leaves some out. D and trimming come from the DNA, and the V and J calls and clone size come from that table. The data show about 400,000 clones, around 92% seen once. This receptor was taken from a middle-aged man with acute or convalescent COVID-19. Source material: peripheral blood. The chain has TRBV4-2 and TRBJ2-3; possible D gene TRBD2, 6 bases. CDR3 coding DNA: TGTGCCAGCAGCCAAGTCATAGCGGAAATCACAGATACGCAGTATTTT. Protein: CASSQVIAEITDTQYF.